The rows below give T cell receptor beta chains drawn from one sample of a study of blood T cell repertoires in COVID-19. Assay used: immunoSEQ multiplex PCR; TCRdb lists only in-frame clones, some missing. Here the sample spans 250,000 to 300,000 clones, 70% to 90% being singletons. Sample: peripheral blood. These TCRs come from a woman aged 65 to 85 with acute or convalescent COVID-19. CDR3s include the opening cysteine and the closing phenylalanine or tryptophan. A D gene is named only where the DNA matches it firmly. Expanded clones get a size class; other rows say once, few or many, or leave the size out.

TRBJ2-2 TRBV29-1 - TRBD1 TGCAGCGCTACCTCCGGGACAGCTAACACCGGGGAGCTGTTTTTT CSATSGTANTGELFF
TRBJ2-1 TRBV28 - - TGTGCCAGCAGTTTAGACTCGCCCGGGGTTAATAGGAGGGGGTTCTTC CASSLDSPGVNRRGFF
TRBJ1-3 TRBV9 - - TGTGCCAGCAGCGTTGGCATCTCTGGAAACACCATATATTTT CASSVGISGNTIYF
TRBJ1-6 TRBV2 few TRBD1 TGTGCCAGCAGTAAACAGGGGGTGCAGAATTCACCCCTCCACTTT CASSKQGVQNSPLHF
TRBJ1-2 TRBV2 - TRBD1 TGTGCCAGCAGTTTAACCTCCGACAGGGGAATGGGCTACACCTTC CASSLTSDRGMGYTF
TRBJ1-2 TRBV5-1 few - TGCGCCAGCAGCTTGGAGGTGGGCCACTATGGCTACACCTTC CASSLEVGHYGYTF
TRBJ2-7 TRBV12-3/TRBV12-4 once TRBD1 TGTGCCAGCAGTTTGACAGGGATGGACGAGCAGTACTTC CASSLTGMDEQYF
TRBJ2-1 TRBV5-5 once TRBD2 TGTGCCAGCAGCTCCCGACTAGCGGGGGACAATGAGCAGTTCTTC CASSSRLAGDNEQFF
TRBJ2-1 TRBV2 once TRBD1 TGTGCCAGCACGGGACAGGGGGCCAATGAGCAGTTCTTC CASTGQGANEQFF
TRBJ2-7 TRBV7-6 - TRBD2 TGTGCCAGCAGCTTAGCGGGGGGGTCCCGCGAGCAGTACTTC CASSLAGGSREQYF
TRBJ2-5 TRBV5-1 - TRBD1 TGCGCCAGCAGCTTATTACCCCGGGACAGCCGACCGTGGGAGACCCAGTACTTC CASSLLPRDSRPWETQYF
TRBJ1-4 TRBV30 - - TGTGCCTGGAGTGTACACATTAATGAAAAACTGTTTTTT CAWSVHINEKLFF
TRBJ1-1 TRBV11-3 - - TGTGCCAGCAGCTTAGACGGGACTCAGGCGGCTTTCTTT CASSLDGTQAAFF
TRBJ2-3 TRBV5-1 - TRBD2 TGCGCCAGCAGCCCGAGCGGGGATATCACAGATACGCAGTATTTT CASSPSGDITDTQYF
TRBJ2-3 TRBV11-1 - - TGTGCCAGCAGCCCCGGGACTTACGGCACAGATACGCAGTATTTT CASSPGTYGTDTQYF
TRBJ1-1 TRBV12-5 - - TGTGCTAGTGGTTTCGGGGGAGGGGTCGCTTTCTTT CASGFGGGVAFF
TRBJ2-1 TRBV2 - TRBD2 TGTGCCAGCAAAGTAGCGGGTTCCTACAATGAGCAGTTCTTC CASKVAGSYNEQFF
TRBJ1-2 TRBV19 - TRBD1 TGTGCCAGTAGTGTTCCGGGACAGGGCTTCTGGGGCTACACCTTC CASSVPGQGFWGYTF
TRBJ2-3 TRBV9 - - TGTGCCAGCAGCCCTAGCCCCGCGGGTTATACGCAGTATTTT CASSPSPAGYTQYF
TRBJ2-2 TRBV5-5 - TRBD2 TGTGCCAGCAGCTTGGCCGTAGCGGGGGGTTCCGGGGAGCTGTTTTTT CASSLAVAGGSGELFF
TRBJ2-2 TRBV2 - - TGTGCCAGCAGTGATGCAAGGACTTCCCAGTTCACCGGGGAGCTGTTTTTT CASSDARTSQFTGELFF
TRBJ2-1 TRBV6-6 - - TGTGCCAGCGGAGGGACGGGCAGAAATGAGCAGTTCTTC CASGGTGRNEQFF
TRBJ2-3 TRBV7-3 - - TGTGCCAGCAGCTTAATCCAGGGACAAGATACGCAGTATTTT CASSLIQGQDTQYF
TRBJ2-7 TRBV12-5 - TRBD2 TGTGCGTCTCGCGGGGGGGGGACCTACGAGCAGTACTTC CASRGGGTYEQYF
TRBJ2-2 TRBV5-4 - TRBD2 TGTGCCAGCAGACTAGCGGGGTTCACCGGGGAGCTGTTTTTT CASRLAGFTGELFF
TRBJ1-2 TRBV5-1 - - TGCGCCAGCAGCTTGGCGGGTAACTATGGCTACACCTTC CASSLAGNYGYTF
TRBJ1-4 TRBV3-1/TRBV3-2 - - TGTGCCAGCAGCCAAATGCAGGTCAATGAAAAACTGTTTTTT CASSQMQVNEKLFF
TRBJ1-3 TRBV6-2/TRBV6-3 - - TGTGCCAGCAGTACACGACACCGCTCTGGAAACACCATATATTTT CASSTRHRSGNTIYF
TRBJ1-5 TRBV2 few - TGTGCCAGCAACGCGGGTTATAGCAATCAGCCCCAGCATTTT CASNAGYSNQPQHF
TRBJ2-3 TRBV20-1 - - TGCAGTGCTAGTTCTAGCACAGATACGCAGTATTTT CSASSSTDTQYF
TRBJ2-5 TRBV14 - TRBD2 TGTGCCAGCAGCCAAGACGATTGGGGTCTAGCGGGGGCGCAAGAGACCCAGTACTTC CASSQDDWGLAGAQETQYF
TRBJ1-5 TRBV19 - TRBD1 TGTGCCAGTAGCCCGGGACAGGTGGGGTTACAGCCCCAGCATTTT CASSPGQVGLQPQHF
TRBJ1-5 TRBV6-6 - TRBD1 TGTGCCAGCAGAGCCAGGACAGGGGCCCAGCCCCAGCATTTT CASRARTGAQPQHF
TRBJ1-3 TRBV6-5 - - TGTGCCAGCAGCCTGAGCTCTGGAAACACCATATATTTT CASSLSSGNTIYF
TRBJ2-7 TRBV9 - TRBD2 TGTGCCAGCAGCCAACCCTCTAGCGGGGGCCCTCCCGAGCAGTACTTC CASSQPSSGGPPEQYF
TRBJ2-7 TRBV5-1 - - TGCGCCAGCAGCTCCCCTTACGAGCAGTACTTC CASSSPYEQYF
TRBJ1-5 TRBV12-3/TRBV12-4 - TRBD1 TGTGCCAGCAGGCGGACAGGTAATCAGCCCCAGCATTTT CASRRTGNQPQHF
TRBJ2-5 TRBV6-5 - - TGTGCCAGCAGTTTGGGGGAGGCAGAGACCCAGTACTTC CASSLGEAETQYF
TRBJ1-2 TRBV19 once TRBD1 TGTGCCAGTAGTACGACAGGGGGCTCGTCGCATGGCTACACCTTC CASSTTGGSSHGYTF
TRBJ2-4 TRBV5-4 - - TGTGCCAGCAGCCAGGACTCGGATGGGAACATTCAGTACTTC CASSQDSDGNIQYF
TRBJ2-3 TRBV4-2 - TRBD1 TGTGCCAGCAGCCAAGCAACAGGGGGCATCGACACAGATACGCAGTATTTT CASSQATGGIDTDTQYF
TRBJ1-2 TRBV6-6 few - TGTGCCAGCAGTTACTCCACGAGGGAGGCCTATGGCTACACCTTC CASSYSTREAYGYTF
TRBJ1-1 TRBV3-1/TRBV3-2 - - TGTGCCAGCAGCCAAGTGGCAGGGGCCTTGATTGAGACTGAAGCTTTCTTT CASSQVAGALIETEAFF
TRBJ1-2 TRBV6-5 - - TGTGCCAGCAGTCTTCAGGGCCCCTATGGCTACACCTTC CASSLQGPYGYTF
TRBJ1-1 TRBV18 - - TGTGCCAGCTCACCCGGGTCTAACACTGAAGCTTTCTTT CASSPGSNTEAFF
TRBJ1-5 TRBV4-1 many - TGCGCCAGCAGCCTCCCCGTACGGGGGAGAAGCAATCAGCCCCAGCATTTT CASSLPVRGRSNQPQHF
TRBJ1-6 TRBV30 - - TGTGCCTGGGGTACGGAACGGGGTTCACCCCTCCACTTT CAWGTERGSPLHF